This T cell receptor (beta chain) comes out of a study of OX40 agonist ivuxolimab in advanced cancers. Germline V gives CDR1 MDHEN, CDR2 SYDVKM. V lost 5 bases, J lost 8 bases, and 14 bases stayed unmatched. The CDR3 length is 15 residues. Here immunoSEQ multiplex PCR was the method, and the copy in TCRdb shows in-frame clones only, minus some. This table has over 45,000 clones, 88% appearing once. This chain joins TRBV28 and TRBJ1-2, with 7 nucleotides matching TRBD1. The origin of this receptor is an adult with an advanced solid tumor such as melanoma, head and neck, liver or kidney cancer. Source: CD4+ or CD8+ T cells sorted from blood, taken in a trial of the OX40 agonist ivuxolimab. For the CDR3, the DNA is TGTGCCAGCAGTCTTCTAAGCGACAGGGTGGGAGGCTACACCTTC. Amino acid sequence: CASSLLSDRVGGYTF.